Listed here are 22 T cell receptor delta chains from one sample, sequenced in a study of gamma-delta chains in newborns, infants, children. TCRdb reprocessed the reads through CATT. The sample records over 4,500 delta-chain clones, approximately 2.9% being singletons. Sequences were obtained from blood. Every receptor here comes from a child who was a newborn, infant or young child, either healthy, febrile or measles-vaccinated (not recorded which).

Comments on this clone: A much larger clone sits a single nucleotide away, making a read error possible. The gene calls are TRDV2 and TRDJ3; tentative D call: TRDD3 (6 bases). The ends were cut back, 0 bases at V and 1 base at J, with 9 bases in the middle. CDR1 is GEAIGNYY and CDR2 is EKD in the germline V gene. This CDR3 is built from 17 residues. Here the CDR3 DNA reads TGTGCCTGTGACACCGCTGGGGAATCCTGGGACACCCGACAGATGTTTTTC. Its translation: CACDTAGESWDTRQMFF.

The J gene is TRDJ1, the V gene TRDV2, with 9 bases aligning to TRDD3. The V segment lost 1 base and the J segment 2 bases; nucleotides outside the gene matches: 13. Germline loops: CDR1 GEAIGNYY, CDR2 EKD. There are 18 residues in the CDR3. The CDR3 here is CACDTLGDLHGRTDKLIF. The DNA for the CDR3 is TGTGCCTGTGACACACTGGGGGACTTGCATGGAAGAACCGATAAACTCATCTTT.

This clone was seen a handful of times. The junction departs from germline at one end; a sequencing error may be responsible. Other nucleotide sequences in the sample specify the same CDR3. The chain is built from TRDV2 and TRDJ1; D unresolved. The CDR3 has 10 residues. CDR1 and CDR2 (germline): GEAIGNYY, EKD. The CDR3 DNA sequence: TGTGCCTGTGACACGGATAAACTCATCTTT. It encodes CACDTDKLIF.

The chain has TRDV2 and TRDJ3; TRDD3 aligns across 7 bases. This CDR3 comprises 19 residues. Trimming cost V 0 bases and J 0 bases; bases outside gene matches: 7. Germline CDR1 reads GEAIGNYY; CDR2 reads EKD. The CDR3 protein is CACDTWGTRSSWDTRQMFF. Written as DNA, the CDR3 is TGTGCCTGTGACACCTGGGGGACTCGAAGCTCCTGGGACACCCGACAGATGTTTTTC.

This clone has just a few counts. This CDR3 is also generated by other DNA sequences in the sample. V and J are TRDV2 and TRDJ2, with 8 bases aligning to TRDD3. Germline assignment: CDR1 GEAIGNYY and CDR2 EKD. Trimming cost V 3 bases and J 5 bases; bases outside gene matches: 4. The CDR3 consists of 14 residues. CDR3: CACDSMGDTAQLFF. The CDR3 DNA sequence: TGTGCCTGTGACTCCATGGGGGATACAGCACAACTCTTCTTT.

The chain uses TRDV2 and TRDJ3, with 9 bases identical to TRDD3. V trimming: 0 bases; J trimming: 1 base; junction bases outside the gene matches: 9. The germline CDR1 and CDR2 sequences are GEAIGNYY and EKD. CDR3 length: 20 amino acids. CDR3 amino acids: CACDTAGGYSPSWDTRQMFF. CDR3 in DNA: TGTGCCTGTGACACCGCGGGGGGATACTCCCCTTCCTGGGACACCCGACAGATGTTTTTC.

This clone was seen a handful of times. The sample has other DNA sequences that encode this CDR3 too. CDR3 in amino acids: CACDKILGDTSWDTRQMFF. CDR3 DNA: TGTGCCTGTGACAAAATACTGGGGGATACGTCCTGGGACACCCGACAGATGTTTTTC. J is TRDJ3 and V is TRDV2, with TRDD3 matching over 13 bases. Germline CDR1 reads GEAIGNYY; CDR2 reads EKD. Unmatched junction bases numbered 4, after V lost 2 bases and J lost 1 base. The CDR3 covers 19 residues.

This rearrangement joins TRDV2 to TRDJ2; TRDD3 aligns across 10 bases. Trimming cost V 3 bases and J 0 bases; bases outside gene matches: 9. This CDR3 is built from 18 residues. In germline, CDR1 is GEAIGNYY, CDR2 EKD. DNA for the CDR3: TGTGCCTGTGACTCAGTACTGGGGGATCCTGCTTTGACAGCACAACTCTTCTTT. Amino acid sequence: CACDSVLGDPALTAQLFF.

This clone was observed a few times. It is unclear where the CDR3 begins or ends on the DNA, so no DNA is shown, and the CDR3 is as TCRdb lists it. The gene calls are TRDV3 and TRDJ1; TRDD3, the table's D call, lacks a check against the DNA. Germline CDR1 TVYSNPD, CDR2 GDNSRS (reference sequence). Including both end residues, the CDR3 is 16 amino acids long. Here the CDR3 reads CAFCALGGGYADKLIF.

This clone rates as medium-sized (0.01 to 0.1%). V and J are TRAV29/DV5 and TRDJ3; TRDD3 is a possible D gene (5 bases). CDR1 NSMFDY and CDR2 ISSIKDK come from the germline V gene. Trimming removed 0 bases from V and 0 bases from J, with 13 bases in between. The CDR3 is 18 residues long. The CDR3 DNA follows: TGTGCAGCAAGCGCGAGCCATACGAGCTCCTGGGACACCCGACAGATGTTTTTC. Protein product: CAASASHTSSWDTRQMFF.

The CDR3 DNA is TGTGCCTCCCCTACCACCCCTCATAGGGCAGCACAACTCTTCTTT. Translating it yields CASPTTPHRAAQLFF. The J gene is TRDJ2, the V gene TRDV3; D is perhaps TRDD2 (5 bases). There are 15 residues in the CDR3. Germline V gene data show CDR1 as TVYSNPD and CDR2 as GDNSRS (reference sequence). Trimming left V 4 bases short and J 6 bases short, with 21 bases between.

This clone has only a few counts. V is TRDV1 and J is TRDJ2, with 9 bases identical to TRDD3. The germline gives CDR1 TSWWSYY, CDR2 QGS. After removal of 0 bases from V and 1 base from J, the junction contained 15 bases not matched to a gene. The CDR3 runs 21 residues. The CDR3 sequence: CALGELSLRGDTAFLTAQLFF. In DNA, the CDR3 is TGTGCTCTTGGGGAACTCTCCCTACGGGGGGATACTGCCTTTTTGACAGCACAACTCTTCTTT.

This clone is medium-sized. The rearrangement links TRDV2 to TRDJ3; 13 nucleotides line up with TRDD3. CDR3 length: 20 amino acids. V trimming: 2 bases; J trimming: 0 bases; junction bases outside the gene matches: 6. Germline assignment: CDR1 GEAIGNYY and CDR2 EKD. CDR3 bases: TGTGCCTGTGACAAAGTACTGGGGGATACGAGCTCCTGGGACACCCGACAGATGTTTTTC. It specifies CACDKVLGDTSSWDTRQMFF.

The chain employs TRDV2 and TRDJ3, with 13 nucleotides matching TRDD3. The CDR3 is 19 residues long. The trim removed 1 base at V and 1 base at J, leaving 3 bases unmatched. Germline V CDR1 and CDR2: GEAIGNYY, EKD. Written as DNA, the CDR3 is TGTGCCTGTGACACACTGGGGGATACGGGTTCCTGGGACACCCGACAGATGTTTTTC. Translation: CACDTLGDTGSWDTRQMFF.

The rearrangement uses TRDV2 and TRDJ3, with TRDD3 matching over 11 bases. This CDR3 region has 18 residues. V trimming: 2 bases; J trimming: 1 base; junction bases outside the gene matches: 3. CDR1 is GEAIGNYY, CDR2 EKD, per germline. CDR3 region: CACDILGDKSWDTRQMFF. CDR3 nucleotide sequence: TGTGCCTGTGACATACTGGGGGATAAATCCTGGGACACCCGACAGATGTTTTTC.

The chain has TRDV2 and TRDJ3, with 11 bases lining up with TRDD3. V trimming: 4 bases; J trimming: 2 bases; junction bases outside the gene matches: 6. The CDR3 runs to 18 residues. The germline gives CDR1 GEAIGNYY, CDR2 EKD. For the CDR3, the DNA is TGTGCCTGTGAGGCCGCTGGGGGATACCCCTGGGACACCCGACAGATGTTTTTC. The encoded protein is CACEAAGGYPWDTRQMFF.

This clone was seen only a few times. CDR3 DNA sequence: TGTGCCTGTGATTCTGTACTGGGGGATACGCGGGACACCCGACAGATGTTTTTC. This gives the protein CACDSVLGDTRDTRQMFF. The rearrangement links TRDV2 to TRDJ3; 13 bases fit TRDD3. Germline CDR1 reads GEAIGNYY; CDR2 reads EKD. J gave up 5 bases and V 4 bases, and 7 bases lay outside the gene matches. The length of the CDR3 is 18 residues.

The rearrangement links TRDV1 to TRDJ2; possible D gene TRDD2, 6 bases. The CDR3 sequence is 15 residues long. Trimming took 2 bases from V and 3 from J, leaving 10 bases between them. Germline V gene data show CDR1 as TSWWSYY and CDR2 as QGS. The CDR3 coding sequence is TGTGCTCTTGGGGAAGTTTCCTTCCTGACAGCACAACTCTTCTTT. Its protein product is CALGEVSFLTAQLFF.

There are a few counts of this clone. This chain connects TRDV1 to TRDJ2, with TRDD3 identical over 10 bases. The CDR3 has 22 amino acids. V shed 2 bases and J 3 bases; nucleotides not matched to a gene: 21. Looked up from germline, CDR1 is TSWWSYY and CDR2 is QGS. The CDR3 region has the DNA TGTGCTCTTGGGGAAAATCCGGCTGCCTCCAACTGGGGGATCCCTGTGACAGCACAACTCTTCTTT. Its translation: CALGENPAASNWGIPVTAQLFF.

The chain joins TRDV2 to TRDJ1; 8 nucleotides line up with TRDD3. The germline V gene has CDR1 GEAIGNYY and CDR2 EKD. This CDR3 has 15 residues. V trimming: 3 bases; J trimming: 0 bases; junction bases outside the gene matches: 5. CDR3 loop: CACDVLGANTDKLIF. The CDR3 DNA reads as TGTGCCTGTGACGTACTGGGGGCTAACACCGATAAACTCATCTTT.

This clone was seen only a few times. This may be a read error: a much more frequent sequence differs by one nucleotide. The CDR3 region is CACDTWDTGKLIF. The CDR3 DNA sequence: TGTGCCTGTGACACCTGGGACACCGGTAAACTCATCTTT. The chain combines TRDV2 with TRDJ1, with D unclear. Germline CDR1 GEAIGNYY, CDR2 EKD. The CDR3 runs 13 residues.

By proportion, this clone is large. Within the sample, other DNA sequences also encode this same CDR3. V usage is TRDV2 and J usage is TRDJ3, with 8 bases fitting TRDD3. Germline CDR1 reads GEAIGNYY; CDR2 reads EKD. V trimming: 0 bases; J trimming: 4 bases; junction bases outside the gene matches: 1. This CDR3 has 16 amino acids. CDR3 sequence: CACDTVGDWDTRQMFF. The DNA of the CDR3 is TGTGCCTGTGACACCGTGGGGGATTGGGACACCCGACAGATGTTTTTC.